This TCR beta chain was documented in a study of glioma-infiltrating T cells. Study-wide results and caveats: CDR3 overlap between tissue and blood was very small.

TCR alpha and beta CDR3 regions were amplified from RNA using iRepertoire nested multiplex PCR. Tissue mRNA or PBMC total RNA, about 95-450 ng, went into one-step reverse transcription and amplification. TCRdb called the multiplex PCR reads again in MiXCR, with one record for every CDR3 protein. The sample lists 100,000 to 150,000 distinct CDR3 sequences, approximately 25% occurring once. This clonotype was recorded only once. Its matching antigen is unknown. Sequence at one end of the junction differs from germline and may be a read error. CDR1 is SGHTA and CDR2 is FQGNSA in the germline V gene. CDR3 length: 13 amino acids.

The clonotype comes from a human donor with low-grade glioma or glioblastoma, undergoing nonglioma brain surgery, or in good health (not recorded which). The gene calls are TRBV7-2 and TRBJ2-3, with TRBD2 as a possible D gene (5 bases). Sequences were obtained from glioma tissue, nonneoplastic brain tissue, or PBMCs (not recorded which). In nucleotides, the CDR3 is TGTGCAAGCAGCTCTCAAGTTGCGGGTACGCAGTATTTT. Translating gives CASSSQVAGTQYF.